This T cell receptor beta chain was profiled in a study of OX40 agonist ivuxolimab in advanced cancers. Study information: With ivuxolimab, an agonistic anti-OX40 (CD134) antibody, patients were treated. At 0.01 to 10 mg/kg, ivuxolimab was administered intravenously to patients every 2 weeks. Of mixed ages from roughly 23 to 85 and averaging 60 years, the group was just under 85% male.

Germline V CDR1 and CDR2: LNHDA, SQIVND (reference sequence). There are 11 residues in the CDR3. V shed 5 bases and J shed 4 bases, with 6 bases lying between them. A word on this clone: What it recognizes is unknown.

The method was immunoSEQ multiplex PCR; TCRdb's version includes in-frame clones alone and lacks a portion of them. Of about 22,000 clones in the sample, about nine tenths are singletons; the top ten hold 49%. General observations from the study: Low normalized clonal expansion also occurred in some nonresponding patients.

The TCR originated in an adult with an advanced solid tumor such as melanoma, head and neck, liver or kidney cancer. The material was CD4+ or CD8+ T cells sorted from blood, obtained in a trial of the OX40 agonist ivuxolimab. The chain has TRBV19 and TRBJ2-7; no reliable D call. CDR3 DNA sequence: TGTGCCAGTAGTGTGGGGTACGAGCAGTACTTC. Its protein is CASSVGYEQYF. The full variable domain, with the rest looked up from reference TRBV19 and TRBJ2-7, is DGGITQSPKYLFRKEGQNVTLSCEQNLNHDAMYWYRQDPGQGLRLIYYSQIVNDFQKGDIAEGYSVSREKKESFPLTVTSAQKNPTAFYLCASSVGYEQYFGPGTRLTVT.